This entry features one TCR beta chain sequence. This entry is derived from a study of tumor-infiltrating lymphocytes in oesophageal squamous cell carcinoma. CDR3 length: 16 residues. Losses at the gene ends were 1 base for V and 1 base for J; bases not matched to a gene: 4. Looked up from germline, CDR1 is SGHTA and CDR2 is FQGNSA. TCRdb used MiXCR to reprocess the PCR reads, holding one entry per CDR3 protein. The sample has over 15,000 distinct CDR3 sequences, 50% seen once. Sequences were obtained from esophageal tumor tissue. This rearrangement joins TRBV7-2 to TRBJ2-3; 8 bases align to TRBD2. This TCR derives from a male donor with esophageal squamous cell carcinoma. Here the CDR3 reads CASSLVTGRGTDTQYF. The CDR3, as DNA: TGTGCCAGCAGCTTAGTTACCGGGAGGGGCACAGATACGCAGTATTTT. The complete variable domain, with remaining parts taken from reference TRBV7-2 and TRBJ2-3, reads GAGVSQSPSNKVTEKGKDVELRCDPISGHTALYWYRQSLGQGLEFLIYFQGNSAPDKSGLPSDRFSAERTGGSVSTLTIQRTQQEDSAVYLCASSLVTGRGTDTQYFGPGTRLTVL.